These 19 T cell receptor beta chains were all obtained from the same sample, sequenced in a study of T cell changes during pregnancy in multiple sclerosis. The assay was immunoSEQ multiplex PCR, and TCRdb's table has in-frame clones only and misses some. The sample lists approximately 47,000 clones, roughly 89% seen once, with about 1.8% in the top ten. Sequenced here: peripheral blood, sampled in the first trimester of pregnancy. The receptors were sampled from a female donor with multiple sclerosis, enrolled in a pregnancy study.

The chain combines TRBV11-1 with TRBJ1-1; a possible D gene is TRBD1 (6 bases). V was cut by 5 bases and J by 6 bases, with 13 bases left in between. The CDR3 covers 13 residues. Germline values: CDR1 SGHAT, CDR2 FQDESV (reference sequence). CDR3 sequence (DNA): TGTGCCAGCAGCATTGAGGGGGGGGCTGAAGCTTTCTTT. It specifies CASSIEGGAEAFF.

This chain links TRBV28 with TRBJ2-1; tentatively, D is TRBD1 (5 bases). The germline V and J ends were trimmed by 3 bases and 4 bases, with 7 bases remaining between them. CDR1 is MDHEN, CDR2 SYDVKM, per germline. The CDR3 length is 13 residues. The DNA for the CDR3 is TGTGCCAGCAGTTTGGACACTTACAATGAGCAGTTCTTC. Its translation is CASSLDTYNEQFF.

The rearrangement joins TRBV6-6 to TRBJ1-5; TRBD1 agrees at 9 bases. The CDR3 extends over 15 amino acids. Losses at the gene ends were 2 bases for V and 6 bases for J; bases not matched to a gene: 5. From germline, CDR1 is MNHNY and CDR2 SVGAGI (reference sequence). Here the CDR3 DNA reads TGTGCCAGCAGTTACGAGAGGACAGGGGCTCAGCCCCAGCATTTT. Protein product: CASSYERTGAQPQHF.

The CDR3, as DNA: TGTGCCAGCAGCGTTCCTACTAGCGGGGGGGCCTGGGCCAAAAACATTCAGTACTTC. Its protein is CASSVPTSGGAWAKNIQYF. The chain joins TRBV9 to TRBJ2-4; TRBD2 aligns across 13 bases. The CDR3 contains 19 residues. Germline V gene data show CDR1 as SGDLS and CDR2 as YYNGEE. The trim removed 2 bases at V and 1 base at J, leaving 9 bases unmatched.

J is TRBJ2-3 and V is TRBV6-1; TRBD1 might be the D (5 bases). CDR3 length equals 12 residues. CDR1 MNHNS and CDR2 SASEGT come from the germline V gene. V lost 8 bases to trimming and J lost 2 bases, with 8 bases between them. CDR3 sequence (DNA): TGTGCCAGCGACAGATCCACAGATACGCAGTATTTT. It translates to CASDRSTDTQYF.

V gene TRBV7-2 combines with J gene TRBJ2-3; D might be TRBD2 (6 bases). Trimming removed 2 bases from V and 6 bases from J, with 12 bases in between. CDR1 is SGHTA and CDR2 is FQGNSA in the germline V gene. The CDR3 is made up of 14 amino acids. The CDR3 DNA follows: TGTGCCAGCAGCTTAATCGGTGGAGGGGATACGCAGTATTTT. Translation gives CASSLIGGGDTQYF.

V is TRBV5-1 and J is TRBJ2-7; TRBD2 agrees at 7 bases. The CDR3 has 15 amino acids. Germline V gene data show CDR1 as SGHRS and CDR2 as YFSETQ. Trimming took 0 bases from V and 0 from J; bases not matched to a gene: 3. CDR3 nucleotides: TGCGCCAGCAGCTTGGACGGGGGGTCCTCCTACGAGCAGTACTTC. This gives the protein CASSLDGGSSYEQYF.

As to this clone: The identical CDR3 is also encoded by other nucleotide sequences in the sample. The CDR3 sequence is CASSVGPQRAYTDTQYF. The CDR3 bases are TGTGCCAGCAGCGTAGGCCCCCAGCGAGCCTACACAGATACGCAGTATTTT. The gene calls are TRBV9 and TRBJ2-3; D not certain. CDR3 size: 17 residues. V was clipped by 0 bases and J by 2 bases, with 16 bases between them. Germline V gives CDR1 SGDLS, CDR2 YYNGEE.

CDR3 protein: CASSLAGGTEAFF. The CDR3 DNA is TGTGCCAGCAGCCTAGCAGGGGGGACTGAAGCTTTCTTT. V usage is TRBV4-2 and J usage is TRBJ1-1; 7 bases agree with TRBD1. The junction had 4 bases not matched to a gene; V was cut back by 4 bases and J by 5 bases. Germline CDR1 LGHNA, CDR2 YNFKEQ. The CDR3 runs 13 residues.

DNA of the CDR3: TGTGCCAGCAGCTTACAGGGATCTGAGCAGTTCTTC. Translated: CASSLQGSEQFF. The chain carries TRBV7-9 and TRBJ2-1; possible D gene TRBD1, 5 bases. The CDR3 is 12 amino acids. The germline V gene encodes CDR1 SEHNR and CDR2 FQNEAQ (reference sequence). V lost 2 bases to trimming and J lost 9 bases, with 8 bases between them.

The chain has TRBV5-1 and TRBJ1-6; perhaps TRBD1 as D (6 bases). V shed 2 bases and J shed 0 bases, with 12 bases lying between them. The V gene's germline CDR1 is SGHRS and CDR2 YFSETQ. The CDR3 covers 17 residues. The CDR3, as DNA: TGCGCCAGCAGCTTTACAGGGCTGGGCTCCTATAATTCACCCCTCCACTTT. This gives the protein CASSFTGLGSYNSPLHF.

V is TRBV5-6 and J is TRBJ1-6; D is perhaps TRBD1 (6 bases). The germline V gene has CDR1 SGHDT and CDR2 YYEEEE. The germline V and J ends were trimmed by 1 base and 8 bases, with 16 bases remaining between them. The CDR3 is 16 amino acids. CDR3 in DNA: TGTGCCAGCAGCTTGCTTTTGGCAGGGGCGGATTCACCCCTCCACTTT. Its protein is CASSLLLAGADSPLHF.

The V and J genes are TRBV4-1 and TRBJ1-5, with 9 bases that match TRBD1. CDR3 length: 15 amino acids. Germline CDR1 and CDR2: MGHRA and YSYEKL. J gave up 6 bases and V 5 bases, and 8 bases lay outside the gene matches. DNA of the CDR3: TGCGCCAGCAGCGCTCCGGGACAGGGAACTCAGCCCCAGCATTTT. Residues: CASSAPGQGTQPQHF.

The chain recombines TRBV30 with TRBJ1-2, with TRBD1 as a possible D gene (5 bases). Germline V gives CDR1 GTSNPN, CDR2 SVGIG (reference sequence). This CDR3 contains 15 residues. Trimming removed 3 bases from V and 5 bases from J, with 19 bases in between. The DNA for the CDR3 is TGTGCCTGGAGCCGAGGAGGGGCAGTTACATATGGCTACACCTTC. Amino acids: CAWSRGGAVTYGYTF.

CDR3 protein: CASSLGGDYEQYF. The CDR3 nucleotides read TGTGCCAGCAGCTTAGGGGGGGACTACGAGCAGTACTTC. The chain employs TRBV11-2 and TRBJ2-7, with a possible D match to TRBD2 (6 bases). Trimming left V 1 base short and J 3 bases short, with 7 bases between. CDR3 length equals 13 residues. CDR1 and CDR2 from the germline V gene are SGHAT and FQNNGV. The variable domain in full, with the rest retrieved from reference TRBV11-2 and TRBJ2-7, is EAGVAQSPRYKIIEKRQSVAFWCNPISGHATLYWYQQILGQGPKLLIQFQNNGVVDDSQLPKDRFSAERLKGVDSTLKIQPAKLEDSAVYLCASSLGGDYEQYFGPGTRLTVT.

The chain is built from TRBV19 and TRBJ1-1; D is unresolved. V lost 0 bases to trimming and J lost 11 bases, with 13 bases between them. The CDR3 is 13 residues long. Germline V gives CDR1 LNHDA, CDR2 SQIVND (reference sequence). The CDR3 nucleotides read TGTGCCAGTAGTATAGATTTGGGAGTACCGGCTTTCTTT. Translation: CASSIDLGVPAFF.

The rearrangement links TRBV4-3 to TRBJ2-1; 7 bases align to TRBD2. Trimming at V came to 0 bases and at J to 3 bases, leaving 8 bases not matched to a gene. The germline V gene has CDR1 LGHNA and CDR2 YSLEER. CDR3 size: 17 residues. The CDR3 here is CASSQEFFGGGYNEQFF. The CDR3 DNA reads TGCGCCAGCAGCCAAGAGTTCTTTGGGGGGGGCTACAATGAGCAGTTCTTC.

The rearrangement joins TRBV5-5 to TRBJ2-7; D might be TRBD2 (6 bases). The ends were cut back, 1 base at V and 2 bases at J, with 13 bases in the middle. This CDR3 contains 15 residues. Germline loops: CDR1 SGHKS, CDR2 YYEKEE (reference sequence). CDR3 sequence reads: CASSLRGTGAYEQYF. The CDR3 bases are TGTGCCAGCAGCTTGCGTGGGACGGGGGCCTACGAGCAGTACTTC.

The chain joins TRBV2 to TRBJ1-2; D perhaps matches TRBD1 (6 bases). The CDR3 runs 13 residues. CDR1 is SNHLY, CDR2 FYNNEI, per germline. The V end was cut by 7 bases, the J end by 5 bases, with 14 bases between. The CDR3 loop reads CASKDSNIYGYTF. Written as DNA, the CDR3 is TGTGCCAGCAAGGACAGTAATATATATGGCTACACCTTC.